This TCR beta chain was profiled in a study of CD8 T cells in Susac syndrome. Germline assignment: CDR1 ENHRY and CDR2 SYGVKD. The CDR3 is 16 residues long. V lost 5 bases, J lost 2 bases, and 16 bases lay in between. The authors carried out high-throughput sequencing of TCR beta. They applied it to CD8+ and CD4+ T cells obtained from blood. Matched for age and sex, the controls were healthy donors. Random hexamers were used to reverse transcribe an amount of about 0.5 to 1 ug RNA. The TCR beta CDR3 was amplified by immunoSEQ multiplex PCR across 54 Vbeta, 13 Jbeta. MiXCR was run by TCRdb on the immunoSEQ multiplex PCR reads, yielding one entry per CDR3 protein. The table has 150,000 to 200,000 distinct CDR3 sequences, 90% to 95% seen once. This clonotype has just one count.

Material for sequencing was CD4+ T cells from PBMCs. The V call is TRBV10-3, the J call TRBJ1-3, with D uncertain. This TCR came from a human donor in good health. CDR3 sequence reads: CAISRSAQGPGNTIYF. CDR3 in DNA: TGTGCCATCAGTCGTTCCGCCCAAGGACCTGGAAACACCATATATTTT.